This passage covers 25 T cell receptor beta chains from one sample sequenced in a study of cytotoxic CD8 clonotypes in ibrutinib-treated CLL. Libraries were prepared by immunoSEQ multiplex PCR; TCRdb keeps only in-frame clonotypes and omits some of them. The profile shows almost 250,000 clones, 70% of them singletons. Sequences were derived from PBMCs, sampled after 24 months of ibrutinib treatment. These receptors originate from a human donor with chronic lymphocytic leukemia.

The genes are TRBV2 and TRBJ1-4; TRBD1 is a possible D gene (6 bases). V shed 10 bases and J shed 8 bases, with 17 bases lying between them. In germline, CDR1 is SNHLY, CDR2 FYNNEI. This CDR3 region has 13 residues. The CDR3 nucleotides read TGTGCCACCCAGATTGACAGGATCGAAAAACTGTTTTTT. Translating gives CATQIDRIEKLFF. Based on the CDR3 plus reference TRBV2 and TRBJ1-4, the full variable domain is EPEVTQTPSHQVTQMGQEVILRCVPISNHLYFYWYRQILGQKVEFLVSFYNNEISEKSEIFDDQFSVERPDGSNFTLKIRSTKLEDSAMYFCATQIDRIEKLFFGSGTQLSVL.

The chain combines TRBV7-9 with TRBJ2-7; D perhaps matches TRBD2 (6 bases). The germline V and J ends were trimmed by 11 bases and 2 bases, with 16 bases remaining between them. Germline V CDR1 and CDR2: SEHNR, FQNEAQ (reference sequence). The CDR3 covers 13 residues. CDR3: CALAGLGAYEQYF. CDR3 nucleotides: TGTGCCCTCGCGGGGCTGGGGGCCTACGAGCAGTACTTC. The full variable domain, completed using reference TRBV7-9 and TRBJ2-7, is DTGVSQNPRHKITKRGQNVTFRCDPISEHNRLYWYRQTLGQGPEFLTYFQNEAQLEKSRLLSDRFSAERPKGSFSTLEIQRTEQGDSAMYLCALAGLGAYEQYFGPGTRLTVT.

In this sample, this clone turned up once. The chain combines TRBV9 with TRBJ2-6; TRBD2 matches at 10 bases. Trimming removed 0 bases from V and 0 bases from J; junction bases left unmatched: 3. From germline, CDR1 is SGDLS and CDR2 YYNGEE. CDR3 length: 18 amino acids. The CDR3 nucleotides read TGTGCCAGCAGCGTAGAGAGCGGGAGGGCCTCTGGGGCCAACGTCCTGACTTTC. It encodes CASSVESGRASGANVLTF.

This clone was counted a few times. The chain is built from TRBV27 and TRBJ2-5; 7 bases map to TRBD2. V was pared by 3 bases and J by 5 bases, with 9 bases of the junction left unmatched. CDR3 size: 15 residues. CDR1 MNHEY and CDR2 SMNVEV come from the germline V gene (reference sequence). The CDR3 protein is CASSLAGRVLETQYF. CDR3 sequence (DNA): TGTGCCAGCAGTTTGGCAGGGAGGGTGTTGGAGACCCAGTACTTC.

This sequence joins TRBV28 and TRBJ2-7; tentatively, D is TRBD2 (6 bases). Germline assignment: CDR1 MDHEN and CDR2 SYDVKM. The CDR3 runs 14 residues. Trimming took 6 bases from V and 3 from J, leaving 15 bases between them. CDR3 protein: CASRGLAKNYEQYF. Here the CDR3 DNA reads TGTGCCAGCAGGGGGCTAGCGAAAAACTACGAGCAGTACTTC.

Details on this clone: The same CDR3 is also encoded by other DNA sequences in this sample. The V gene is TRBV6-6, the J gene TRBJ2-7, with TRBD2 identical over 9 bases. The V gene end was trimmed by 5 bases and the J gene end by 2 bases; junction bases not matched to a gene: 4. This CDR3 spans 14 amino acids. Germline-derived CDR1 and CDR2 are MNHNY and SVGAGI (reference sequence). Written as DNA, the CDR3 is TGTGCCAGCAGTCGGCTAGCGGGGCCCTACGAGCAGTACTTC. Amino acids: CASSRLAGPYEQYF.

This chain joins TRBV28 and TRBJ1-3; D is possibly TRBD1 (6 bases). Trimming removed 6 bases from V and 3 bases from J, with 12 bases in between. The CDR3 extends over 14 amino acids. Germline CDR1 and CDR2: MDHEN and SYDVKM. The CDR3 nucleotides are TGTGCCAGCAGCCAACAGGGAAGTGGAAACACCATATATTTT. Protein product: CASSQQGSGNTIYF.

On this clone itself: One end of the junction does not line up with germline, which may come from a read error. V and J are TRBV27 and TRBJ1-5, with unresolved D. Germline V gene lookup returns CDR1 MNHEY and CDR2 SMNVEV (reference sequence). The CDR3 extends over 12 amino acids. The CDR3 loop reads CASSTRPTNPVF. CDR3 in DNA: TGTGCCAGCAGTACCCGACCCACTAACCCCGTATTT.

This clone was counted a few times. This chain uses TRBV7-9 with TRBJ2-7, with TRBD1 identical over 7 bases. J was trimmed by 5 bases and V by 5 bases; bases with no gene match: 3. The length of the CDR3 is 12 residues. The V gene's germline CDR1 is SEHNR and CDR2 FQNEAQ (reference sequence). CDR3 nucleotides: TGTGCCAGCAGCCATACAGGGGACGAGCAGTACTTC. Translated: CASSHTGDEQYF.

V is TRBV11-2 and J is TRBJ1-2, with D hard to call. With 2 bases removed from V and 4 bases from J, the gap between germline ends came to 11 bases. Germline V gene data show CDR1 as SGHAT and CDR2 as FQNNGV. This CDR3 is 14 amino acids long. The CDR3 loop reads CASSLTDLAYGYTF. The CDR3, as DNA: TGTGCCAGCAGCTTAACGGACCTGGCCTATGGCTACACCTTC. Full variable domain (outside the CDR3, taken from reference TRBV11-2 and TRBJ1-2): EAGVAQSPRYKIIEKRQSVAFWCNPISGHATLYWYQQILGQGPKLLIQFQNNGVVDDSQLPKDRFSAERLKGVDSTLKIQPAKLEDSAVYLCASSLTDLAYGYTFGSGTRLTVV.

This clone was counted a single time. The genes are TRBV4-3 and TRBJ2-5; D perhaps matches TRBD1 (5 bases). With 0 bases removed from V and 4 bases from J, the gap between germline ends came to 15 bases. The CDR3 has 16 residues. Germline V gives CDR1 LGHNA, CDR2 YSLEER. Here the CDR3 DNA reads TGCGCCAGCAGCCAAGATAAGGGGATGATATCAGAGACCCAGTACTTC. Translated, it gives CASSQDKGMISETQYF.

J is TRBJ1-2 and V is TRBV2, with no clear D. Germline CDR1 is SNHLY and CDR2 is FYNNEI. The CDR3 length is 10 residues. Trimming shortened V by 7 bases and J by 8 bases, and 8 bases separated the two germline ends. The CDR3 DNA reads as TGTGCCAGCATCTCTCCGGGCTACACCTTC. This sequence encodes CASISPGYTF. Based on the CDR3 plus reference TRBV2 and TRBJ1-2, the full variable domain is EPEVTQTPSHQVTQMGQEVILRCVPISNHLYFYWYRQILGQKVEFLVSFYNNEISEKSEIFDDQFSVERPDGSNFTLKIRSTKLEDSAMYFCASISPGYTFGSGTRLTVV.

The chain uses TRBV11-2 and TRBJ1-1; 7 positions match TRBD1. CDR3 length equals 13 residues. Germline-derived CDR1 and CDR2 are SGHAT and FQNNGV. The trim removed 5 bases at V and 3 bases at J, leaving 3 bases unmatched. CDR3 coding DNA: TGTGCCAGCAGCCCAGACAGGGACACTGAAGCTTTCTTT. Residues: CASSPDRDTEAFF.

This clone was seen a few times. The CDR3 region has the DNA TGTGCCAGCGGCCAATCGCCGGAAAAACTGTTTTTT. This translates into CASGQSPEKLFF. The chain links TRBV6-6 to TRBJ1-4; D not resolved. V was trimmed by 8 bases and J by 8 bases, leaving 12 bases between them. The germline V gene encodes CDR1 MNHNY and CDR2 SVGAGI (reference sequence). The CDR3 loop spans 12 amino acids.

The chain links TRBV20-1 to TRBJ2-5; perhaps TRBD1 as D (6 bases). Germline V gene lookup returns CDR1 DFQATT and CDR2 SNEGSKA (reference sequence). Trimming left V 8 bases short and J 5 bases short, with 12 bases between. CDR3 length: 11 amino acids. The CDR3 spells CSTHRVETQYF. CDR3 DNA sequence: TGCAGTACACACAGGGTTGAGACCCAGTACTTC.

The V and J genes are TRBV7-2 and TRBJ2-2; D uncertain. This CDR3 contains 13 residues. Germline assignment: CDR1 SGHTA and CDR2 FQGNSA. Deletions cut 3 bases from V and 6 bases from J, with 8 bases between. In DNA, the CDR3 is TGTGCCAGCAGCTTGGGCGTCCCCGGGGAGCTGTTTTTT. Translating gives CASSLGVPGELFF.

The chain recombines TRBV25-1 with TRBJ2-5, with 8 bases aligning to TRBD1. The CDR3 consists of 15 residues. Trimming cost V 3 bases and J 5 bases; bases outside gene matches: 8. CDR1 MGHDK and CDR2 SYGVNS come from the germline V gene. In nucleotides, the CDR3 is TGTGCCAGCAGTGATTTCCAGGGGGCAGGGGAGACCCAGTACTTC. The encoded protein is CASSDFQGAGETQYF. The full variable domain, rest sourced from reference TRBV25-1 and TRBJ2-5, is EADIYQTPRYLVIGTGKKITLECSQTMGHDKMYWYQQDPGMELHLIHYSYGVNSTEKGDLSSESTVSRIRTEHFPLTLESARPSHTSQYLCASSDFQGAGETQYFGPGTRLLVL.

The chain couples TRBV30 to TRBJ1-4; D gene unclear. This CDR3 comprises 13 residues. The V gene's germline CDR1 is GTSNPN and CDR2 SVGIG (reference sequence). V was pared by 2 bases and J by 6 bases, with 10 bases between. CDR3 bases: TGTGCCTGGAGTAGTGGGCTGGATGAAAAACTGTTTTTT. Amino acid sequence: CAWSSGLDEKLFF.

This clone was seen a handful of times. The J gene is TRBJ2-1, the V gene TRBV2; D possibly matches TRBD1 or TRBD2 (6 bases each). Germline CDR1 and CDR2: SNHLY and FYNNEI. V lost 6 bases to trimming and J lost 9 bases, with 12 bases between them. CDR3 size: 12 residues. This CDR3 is CASRPGGGEQFF. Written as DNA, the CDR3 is TGTGCCAGCAGACCTGGAGGGGGTGAGCAGTTCTTC.

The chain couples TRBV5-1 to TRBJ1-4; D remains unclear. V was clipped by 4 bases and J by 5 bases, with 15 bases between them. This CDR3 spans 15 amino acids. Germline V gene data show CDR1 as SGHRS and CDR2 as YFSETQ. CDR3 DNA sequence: TGCGCCAGCAGCCTCAGCGAGGTCCCAAATGAAAAACTGTTTTTT. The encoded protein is CASSLSEVPNEKLFF.

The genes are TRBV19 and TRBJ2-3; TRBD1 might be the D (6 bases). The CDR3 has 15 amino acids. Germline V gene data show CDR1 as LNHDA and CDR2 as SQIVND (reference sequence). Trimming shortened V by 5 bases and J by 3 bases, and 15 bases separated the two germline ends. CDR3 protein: CASSAVDSGTDTQYF. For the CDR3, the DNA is TGTGCCAGTAGTGCCGTGGACAGTGGGACAGATACGCAGTATTTT.

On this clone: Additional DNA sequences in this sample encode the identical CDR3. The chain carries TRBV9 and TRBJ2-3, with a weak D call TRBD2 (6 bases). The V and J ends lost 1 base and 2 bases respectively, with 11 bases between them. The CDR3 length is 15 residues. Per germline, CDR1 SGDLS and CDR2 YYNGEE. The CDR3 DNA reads TGTGCCAGCAGCGTATTGGCGGGGTCCACAGATACGCAGTATTTT. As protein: CASSVLAGSTDTQYF.

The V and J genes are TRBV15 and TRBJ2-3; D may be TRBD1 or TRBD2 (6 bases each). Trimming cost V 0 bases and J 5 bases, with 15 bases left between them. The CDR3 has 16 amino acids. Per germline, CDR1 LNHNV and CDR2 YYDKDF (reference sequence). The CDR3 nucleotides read TGTGCCACCAGCAGAGAGGGCAGGGGAGGTGGAGATACGCAGTATTTT. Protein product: CATSREGRGGGDTQYF.

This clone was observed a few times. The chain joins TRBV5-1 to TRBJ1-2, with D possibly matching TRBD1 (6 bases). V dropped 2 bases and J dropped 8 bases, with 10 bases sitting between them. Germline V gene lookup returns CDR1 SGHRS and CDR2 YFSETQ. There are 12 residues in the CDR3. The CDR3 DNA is TGCGCCAGCAGCTTTGCAGGGGACGGCTACACCTTC. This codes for CASSFAGDGYTF.

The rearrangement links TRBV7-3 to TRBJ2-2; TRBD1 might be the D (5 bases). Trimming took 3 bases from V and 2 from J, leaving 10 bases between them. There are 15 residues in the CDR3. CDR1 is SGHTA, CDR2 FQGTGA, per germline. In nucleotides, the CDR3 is TGTGCCAGCAGCTTCCAGGGTTTAAACACCGGGGAGCTGTTTTTT. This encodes CASSFQGLNTGELFF.